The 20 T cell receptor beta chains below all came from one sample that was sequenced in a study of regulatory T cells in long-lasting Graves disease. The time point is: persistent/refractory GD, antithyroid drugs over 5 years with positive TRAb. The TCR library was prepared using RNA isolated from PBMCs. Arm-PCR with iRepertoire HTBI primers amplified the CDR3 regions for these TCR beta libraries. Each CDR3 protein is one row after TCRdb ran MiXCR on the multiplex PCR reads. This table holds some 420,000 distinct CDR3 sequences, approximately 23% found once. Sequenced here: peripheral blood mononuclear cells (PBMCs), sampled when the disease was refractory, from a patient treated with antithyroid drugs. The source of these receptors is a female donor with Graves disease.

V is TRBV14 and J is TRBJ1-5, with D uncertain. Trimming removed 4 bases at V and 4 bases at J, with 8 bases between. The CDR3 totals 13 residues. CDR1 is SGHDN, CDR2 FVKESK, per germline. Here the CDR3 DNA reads TGTGCCAGCAGCCCCTCCTTTAATCAGCCCCAGCATTTT. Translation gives CASSPSFNQPQHF.

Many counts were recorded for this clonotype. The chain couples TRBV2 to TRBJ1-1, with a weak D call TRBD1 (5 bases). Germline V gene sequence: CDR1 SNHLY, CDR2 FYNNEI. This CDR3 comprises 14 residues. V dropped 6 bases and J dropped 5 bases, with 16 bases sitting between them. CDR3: CASRRQGRGTEAFF. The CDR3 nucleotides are TGTGCCAGCAGAAGGCAGGGAAGGGGTACTGAAGCTTTCTTT.

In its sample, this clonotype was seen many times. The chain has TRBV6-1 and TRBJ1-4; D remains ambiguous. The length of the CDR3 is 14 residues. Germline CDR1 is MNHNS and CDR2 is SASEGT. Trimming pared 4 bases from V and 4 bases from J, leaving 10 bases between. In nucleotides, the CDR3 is TGTGCCAGCAGTGCGTTTGGAGGTAATGAAAAACTGTTTTTT. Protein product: CASSAFGGNEKLFF.

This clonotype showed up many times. CDR3 DNA: TGTGCCAGCAGTTTATCAGGGGGCCTCGAGACCCAGTACTTC. Residues: CASSLSGGLETQYF. The chain uses TRBV28 and TRBJ2-5, with 8 bases lining up with TRBD1. Germline assignment: CDR1 MDHEN and CDR2 SYDVKM. The CDR3 consists of 14 residues. After removal of 1 base from V and 5 bases from J, the junction contained 3 bases not matched to a gene.

CDR3 coding DNA: TGCGCCAGCAGCCAAGTCCAGGGGCAACACTACGAGCAGTACTTC. Translation: CASSQVQGQHYEQYF. This sequence joins TRBV4-1 and TRBJ2-7; D might be TRBD1 (6 bases). The CDR3 contains 15 residues. CDR1 and CDR2 (germline): MGHRA, YSYEKL. Trimming cost V 1 base and J 3 bases, with 13 bases left between them.

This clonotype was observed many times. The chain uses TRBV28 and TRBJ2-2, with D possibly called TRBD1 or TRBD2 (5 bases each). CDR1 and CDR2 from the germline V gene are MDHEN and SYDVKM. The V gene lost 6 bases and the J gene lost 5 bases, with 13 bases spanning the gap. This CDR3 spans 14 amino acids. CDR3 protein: CASSRVGETGELFF. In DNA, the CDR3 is TGTGCCAGCAGCCGGGTGGGGGAAACCGGGGAGCTGTTTTTT.

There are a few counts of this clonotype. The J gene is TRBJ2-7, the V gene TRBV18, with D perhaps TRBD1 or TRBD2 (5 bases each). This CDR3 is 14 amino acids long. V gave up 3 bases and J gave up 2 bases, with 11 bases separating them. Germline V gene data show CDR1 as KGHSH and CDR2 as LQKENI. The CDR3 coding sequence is TGTGCCAGCTCACCGGGGACGGCTGCCTACGAGCAGTACTTC. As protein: CASSPGTAAYEQYF.

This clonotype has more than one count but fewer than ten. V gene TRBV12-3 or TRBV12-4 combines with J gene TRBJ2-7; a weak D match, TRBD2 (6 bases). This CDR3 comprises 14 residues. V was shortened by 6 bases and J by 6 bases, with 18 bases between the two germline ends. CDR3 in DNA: TGTGCCAGCAGCCCGCCGGGGGTCCCTGGCGAGCAGTACTTC. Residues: CASSPPGVPGEQYF.

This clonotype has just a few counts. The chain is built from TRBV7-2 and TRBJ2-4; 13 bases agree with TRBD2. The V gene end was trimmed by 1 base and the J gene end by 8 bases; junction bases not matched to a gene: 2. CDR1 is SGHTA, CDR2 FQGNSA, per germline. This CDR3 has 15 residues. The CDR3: CASSLGTSGRDIQYF. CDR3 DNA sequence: TGTGCCAGCAGCTTAGGGACTAGCGGGAGAGACATTCAGTACTTC.

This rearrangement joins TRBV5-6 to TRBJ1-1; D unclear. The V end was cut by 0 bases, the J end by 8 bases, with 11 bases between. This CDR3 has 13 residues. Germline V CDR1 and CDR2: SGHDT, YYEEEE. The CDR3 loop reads CASSLVVLSEAFF. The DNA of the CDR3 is TGTGCCAGCAGCTTGGTGGTGTTATCGGAAGCTTTCTTT.

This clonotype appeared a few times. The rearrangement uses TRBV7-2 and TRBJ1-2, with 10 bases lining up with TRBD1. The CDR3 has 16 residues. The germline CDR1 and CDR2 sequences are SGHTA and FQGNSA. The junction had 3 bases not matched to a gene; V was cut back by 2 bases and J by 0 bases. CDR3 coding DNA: TGTGCCAGCAGCTTAAGGGACAGGGGATCTAACTATGGCTACACCTTC. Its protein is CASSLRDRGSNYGYTF. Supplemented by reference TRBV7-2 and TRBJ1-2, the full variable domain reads GAGVSQSPSNKVTEKGKDVELRCDPISGHTALYWYRQSLGQGLEFLIYFQGNSAPDKSGLPSDRFSAERTGGSVSTLTIQRTQQEDSAVYLCASSLRDRGSNYGYTFGSGTRLTVV.

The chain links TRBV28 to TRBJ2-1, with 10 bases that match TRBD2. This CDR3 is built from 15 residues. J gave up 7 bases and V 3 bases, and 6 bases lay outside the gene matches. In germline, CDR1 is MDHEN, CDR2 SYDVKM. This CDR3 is CASSFASGRLNEQFF. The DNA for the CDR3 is TGTGCCAGCAGTTTCGCTAGCGGGAGATTAAATGAGCAGTTCTTC.

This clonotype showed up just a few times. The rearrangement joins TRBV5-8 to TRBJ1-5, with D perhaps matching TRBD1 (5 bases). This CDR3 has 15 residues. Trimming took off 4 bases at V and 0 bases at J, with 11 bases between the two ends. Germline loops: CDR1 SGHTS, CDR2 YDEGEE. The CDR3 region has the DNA TGTGCCAGCAGCGCCCGGGGGAATAGCAATCAGCCCCAGCATTTT. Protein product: CASSARGNSNQPQHF. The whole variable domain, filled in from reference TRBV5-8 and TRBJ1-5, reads EAGVTQSPTHLIKTRGQQATLRCSPISGHTSVYWYQQALGLGLQFLLWYDEGEERNRGNFPPRFSGRQFPNYSSELNVNALELEDSALYLCASSARGNSNQPQHFGDGTRLSIL.

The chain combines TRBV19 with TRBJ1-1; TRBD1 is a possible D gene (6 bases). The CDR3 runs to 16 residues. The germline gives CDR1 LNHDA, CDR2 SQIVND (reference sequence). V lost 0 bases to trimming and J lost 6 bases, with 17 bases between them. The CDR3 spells CASSIDLTGRRAEAFF. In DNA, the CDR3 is TGTGCCAGTAGTATAGACTTAACAGGGAGACGGGCTGAAGCTTTCTTT. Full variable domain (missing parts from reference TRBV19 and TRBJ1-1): DGGITQSPKYLFRKEGQNVTLSCEQNLNHDAMYWYRQDPGQGLRLIYYSQIVNDFQKGDIAEGYSVSREKKESFPLTVTSAQKNPTAFYLCASSIDLTGRRAEAFFGQGTRLTVV.

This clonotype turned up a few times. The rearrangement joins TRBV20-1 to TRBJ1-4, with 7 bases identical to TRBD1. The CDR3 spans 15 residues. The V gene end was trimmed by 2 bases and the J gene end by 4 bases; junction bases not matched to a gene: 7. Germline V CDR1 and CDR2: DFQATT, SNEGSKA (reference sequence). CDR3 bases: TGCAGTGCTAGAACAGGGACAGTGCTTAATGAAAAACTGTTTTTT. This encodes CSARTGTVLNEKLFF.

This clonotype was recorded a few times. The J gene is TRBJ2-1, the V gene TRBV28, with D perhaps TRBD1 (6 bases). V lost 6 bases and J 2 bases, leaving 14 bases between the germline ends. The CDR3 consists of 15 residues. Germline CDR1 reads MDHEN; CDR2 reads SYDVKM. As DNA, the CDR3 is TGTGCCAGCAGCCCGTCACAGGGTCCCTACAATGAGCAGTTCTTC. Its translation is CASSPSQGPYNEQFF.

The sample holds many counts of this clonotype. In DNA, the CDR3 is TGTGCCAGCAGGGGGGGTCTTGGTTACGAGCAGTACTTC. This translates into CASRGGLGYEQYF. J is TRBJ2-7 and V is TRBV28; a possible D gene is TRBD2 (6 bases). This CDR3 spans 13 amino acids. V lost 6 bases and J lost 4, with 13 bases in between. CDR1 is MDHEN and CDR2 is SYDVKM in the germline V gene.

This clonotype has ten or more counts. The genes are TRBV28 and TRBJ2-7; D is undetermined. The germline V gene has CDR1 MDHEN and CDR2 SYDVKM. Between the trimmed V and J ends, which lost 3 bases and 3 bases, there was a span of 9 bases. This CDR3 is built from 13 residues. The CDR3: CASSLATYYEQYF. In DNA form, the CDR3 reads TGTGCCAGCAGTTTGGCCACCTACTACGAGCAGTACTTC.

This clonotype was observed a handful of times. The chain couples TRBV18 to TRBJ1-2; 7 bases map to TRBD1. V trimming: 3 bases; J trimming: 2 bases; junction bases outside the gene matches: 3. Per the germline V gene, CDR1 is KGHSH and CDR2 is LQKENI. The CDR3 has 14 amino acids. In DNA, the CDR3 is TGTGCCAGCTCACCTCTGGACAGGAACTATGGCTACACCTTC. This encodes CASSPLDRNYGYTF.

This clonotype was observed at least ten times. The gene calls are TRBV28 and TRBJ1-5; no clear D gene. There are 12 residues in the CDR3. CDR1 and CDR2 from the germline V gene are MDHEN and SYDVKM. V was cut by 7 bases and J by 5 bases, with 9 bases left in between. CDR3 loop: CASTGEDQPQHF. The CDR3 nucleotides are TGTGCCAGCACTGGGGAGGATCAGCCCCAGCATTTT.